The rows below give T cell receptor beta chains drawn from one sample of a study of blood T cell repertoires in COVID-19. The method was immunoSEQ multiplex PCR; TCRdb's version includes in-frame clones alone and lacks a portion of them. The data contain a few hundred thousand clones, about nine tenths of them seen just once; the ten biggest clones take up 1.5% to 2%. The material sequenced was peripheral blood. The source of these receptors is a woman aged 25 to 45 with COVID-19, enrolled during active disease. Both conserved end residues are part of each CDR3. Fields, in order: D gene, V gene, CDR3 protein. The D gene is left open where the match is weak.

.	TRBV5-1	CASSLGQRQETQYF
TRBD1	TRBV19	CASKTGVYGYTF
.	TRBV7-8	CASSAHQSRGNNQPQHF
TRBD2	TRBV10-2	CASSEWGGYEQYF
.	TRBV9	CASSASNEKLFF
TRBD2	TRBV10-1	CASSESRGRVDIQYF
.	TRBV2	CATGPELARDTQYF
.	TRBV11-3	CASSLRFPEAFF
.	TRBV4-1	CASSQLGQIYGYTF
.	TRBV3-1/TRBV3-2	CASSQGFAGYRETQYF
TRBD2	TRBV25-1	CASRLAGARGTQETQYF
.	TRBV7-9	CASSIDRNYGYTF